The T cell receptor (beta chain) under discussion was sequenced for a study of blood T cells in healthy people across ages. The study's findings and limits: While age rose, TCR beta diversity per million T cells dropped in a roughly linear way. Calculation of diversity from one million T cells yielded estimates considered to be underestimates.

Note on this clonotype: Its antigen is unidentified.

Germline CDR1 reads DFQATT; CDR2 reads SNEGSKA (reference sequence). V was cut by 3 bases and J by 4 bases, with 9 bases left in between. The CDR3 extends over 12 amino acids. A second PCR, run for roughly 7 to 11 cycles, used a sample-barcoded 5' primer plus a J-beta primer mix. Every molecule of cDNA carried a tag from a template-switch adaptor with 12 random nucleotides. MiXCR was run by TCRdb on the 5' RACE reads, yielding one entry per CDR3 protein. The sample carries about 1.4 million distinct CDR3 sequences, approximately 63% recorded once. This receptor was taken from a young man in good health. The chain has TRBV20-1 and TRBJ1-1; D uncertain. Sequenced: blood. CDR3 coding DNA: TGCAGTGCTAGTTTCTCGGGCACTGAAGCTTTCTTT. Its translation: CSASFSGTEAFF.